Below, 29 T cell receptor beta chains from the same sample are listed, as sequenced in a study of shared clonotypes between healthy human individuals. Naive CD8 populations comprised CD45RO-negative cells positively selected for CCR7, excluding terminally differentiated effector memory CD45RA+ cells. Clones were read by immunoSEQ multiplex PCR, and TCRdb kept only the in-frame ones, dropping some. The table lists hundreds of thousands of clones, roughly 95% of them singletons. The source material was naive CD8+ T cells sorted from blood. These receptor sequences come from a woman aged 25 to 45 in good health.

The V and J genes are TRBV11-2 and TRBJ1-2; D unclear. V lost 1 base to trimming and J lost 0 bases, with 9 bases between them. CDR1 and CDR2 (germline): SGHAT, FQNNGV. CDR3 length: 15 amino acids. The CDR3: CASSLGGSPNYGYTF. The CDR3, as DNA: TGTGCCAGCAGCTTAGGTGGGAGTCCTAACTATGGCTACACCTTC.

This clone was recorded only once. J is TRBJ2-7 and V is TRBV5-4; TRBD2 agrees at 7 bases. Unmatched junction bases numbered 4, after V lost 4 bases and J lost 3 bases. Germline V gives CDR1 SGHNT, CDR2 YYREEE (reference sequence). The length of the CDR3 is 13 residues. The CDR3 nucleotides read TGTGCCAGCAGCCCTGGACTAGACTACGAGCAGTACTTC. Protein product: CASSPGLDYEQYF.

This sequence joins TRBV5-1 and TRBJ2-5; D is unclear. Germline CDR1 and CDR2: SGHRS and YFSETQ. The CDR3 is made up of 14 amino acids. Trimming removed 0 bases from V and 0 bases from J, with 6 bases in between. The CDR3 DNA reads as TGCGCCAGCAGCTTGGCACAGTACCAAGAGACCCAGTACTTC. Protein product: CASSLAQYQETQYF.

The chain is built from TRBV28 and TRBJ2-5, with D maybe TRBD1 (6 bases). Looked up from germline, CDR1 is MDHEN and CDR2 is SYDVKM. V shed 6 bases and J shed 0 bases, with 11 bases lying between them. The length of the CDR3 is 14 residues. CDR3 protein: CASRRTAYQETQYF. The CDR3 coding sequence is TGTGCCAGCAGAAGGACAGCGTACCAAGAGACCCAGTACTTC.

In regard to this clone: At the DNA level, this CDR3 is encoded by other sequences in the same sample as well. The chain is built from TRBV5-6 and TRBJ2-1; no clear D. V lost 2 bases and J lost 0, with 6 bases in between. The CDR3 consists of 14 residues. Germline V CDR1 and CDR2: SGHDT, YYEEEE. The CDR3 loop is CASSFGSSYNEQFF. The CDR3 nucleotides read TGTGCCAGCAGCTTCGGTAGCTCCTACAATGAGCAGTTCTTC.

The V call is TRBV19, the J call TRBJ2-3; TRBD2 aligns across 7 bases. The CDR3 covers 15 residues. Losses at the gene ends were 3 bases for V and 1 base for J; bases not matched to a gene: 4. Germline assignment: CDR1 LNHDA and CDR2 SQIVND (reference sequence). CDR3 DNA sequence: TGTGCCAGTAGTATTGGCGGGAGTGGCACAGATACGCAGTATTTT. Amino acids: CASSIGGSGTDTQYF.

This chain uses TRBV9 with TRBJ2-3; 10 nucleotides agree with TRBD1. V trimming: 0 bases; J trimming: 4 bases; junction bases outside the gene matches: 8. The length of the CDR3 is 17 residues. CDR1 is SGDLS, CDR2 YYNGEE, per germline. The CDR3 spells CASSVDTGTGVADTQYF. The CDR3, as DNA: TGTGCCAGCAGCGTAGATACTGGGACAGGGGTAGCAGATACGCAGTATTTT.

This chain connects TRBV13 to TRBJ1-4; D gene ambiguous. CDR1 and CDR2 from the germline V gene are PRHDT and FYEKMQ (reference sequence). Trimming removed 4 bases at V and 8 bases at J, with 8 bases between. The CDR3 runs 12 residues. CDR3 in DNA: TGTGCCAGCAGCTCCCCCTCCGAAAAACTGTTTTTT. The encoded protein is CASSSPSEKLFF.

The genes are TRBV28 and TRBJ2-1; D is perhaps TRBD2 (7 bases). Germline V gene lookup returns CDR1 MDHEN and CDR2 SYDVKM. This CDR3 spans 18 amino acids. Deletions cut 1 base from V and 6 bases from J, with 22 bases between. The CDR3, as DNA: TGTGCCAGCAGTTTATATTCCCCCAGCGGGACAACTTTCAATGAGCAGTTCTTC. It encodes CASSLYSPSGTTFNEQFF.

This sequence joins TRBV5-4 and TRBJ1-4, with D unresolved. V was trimmed by 2 bases and J by 0 bases, leaving 11 bases between them. This CDR3 comprises 16 residues. Germline V gives CDR1 SGHNT, CDR2 YYREEE (reference sequence). This CDR3 reads CASSFGDFATNEKLFF. CDR3 coding DNA: TGTGCCAGCAGCTTCGGGGATTTTGCAACTAATGAAAAACTGTTTTTT.

Concerning this clone itself: Additional DNA sequences in this sample encode the identical CDR3. The chain joins TRBV7-2 to TRBJ2-7; D remains ambiguous. The CDR3 loop spans 14 amino acids. Germline CDR1 SGHTA, CDR2 FQGNSA. V was pared by 1 base and J by 1 base, with 8 bases between. The CDR3 reads CASSLGSRSYEQYF. CDR3 sequence (DNA): TGTGCCAGCAGCTTAGGTTCACGGTCCTACGAGCAGTACTTC.

The chain combines TRBV4-1 with TRBJ2-7; possibly TRBD2 for D (6 bases). Germline lookup yields CDR1 MGHRA and CDR2 YSYEKL. The CDR3 extends over 17 amino acids. Trimming took off 6 bases at V and 1 base at J, with 22 bases between the two ends. The CDR3 bases are TGCGCCAGCAGTCCAAAGGAGAACACGGGAGTTTCCTACGAGCAGTACTTC. This gives the protein CASSPKENTGVSYEQYF.

This chain connects TRBV27 to TRBJ2-2; TRBD1 matches at 10 bases. The CDR3 spans 13 residues. CDR1 is MNHEY and CDR2 is SMNVEV in the germline V gene (reference sequence). The junction had 7 bases not matched to a gene; V was cut back by 10 bases and J by 8 bases. CDR3 bases: TGTGCCATCTCCGGGACAGGGGATGGGGAGCTGTTTTTT. Its protein is CAISGTGDGELFF.

The gene calls are TRBV6-1 and TRBJ2-1; TRBD1 aligns across 10 bases. V was pared by 5 bases and J by 6 bases, with 7 bases of the junction left unmatched. Germline-derived CDR1 and CDR2 are MNHNS and SASEGT. The CDR3 extends over 15 amino acids. CDR3 DNA sequence: TGTGCCAGCAGTACGGACAGGGGGGTCCTCAATGAGCAGTTCTTC. Translation: CASSTDRGVLNEQFF.

The chain uses TRBV28 and TRBJ1-6; D not resolved. The CDR3 loop spans 13 amino acids. From germline, CDR1 is MDHEN and CDR2 SYDVKM. Trimming left V 7 bases short and J 4 bases short, with 8 bases between. The CDR3 nucleotides are TGTGCCAGCAAAGAGGGATATAATTCACCCCTCCACTTT. Translating gives CASKEGYNSPLHF.

The V and J genes are TRBV5-4 and TRBJ2-1; 10 positions match TRBD2. V gave up 1 base and J gave up 0 bases; unmatched junction bases: 4. Germline V gene lookup returns CDR1 SGHNT and CDR2 YYREEE (reference sequence). The CDR3 has 17 residues. Here the CDR3 DNA reads TGTGCCAGCAGCTTGCCCGCTAGCGGGAGCTCCTACAATGAGCAGTTCTTC. Translation: CASSLPASGSSYNEQFF.

This clone has just one count. Other DNA sequences in the sample encode the same CDR3. The chain carries TRBV5-4 and TRBJ1-1; tentatively, D is TRBD1 (5 bases). The CDR3 consists of 12 residues. Trimming took 0 bases from V and 6 from J, leaving 6 bases between them. CDR1 and CDR2 from the germline V gene are SGHNT and YYREEE (reference sequence). The CDR3 nucleotides read TGTGCCAGCAGCTTGGGGGACGCTGAAGCTTTCTTT. The encoded protein is CASSLGDAEAFF.

V is TRBV27 and J is TRBJ2-1; 12 bases agree with TRBD1. Germline CDR1 reads MNHEY; CDR2 reads SMNVEV (reference sequence). V lost 3 bases, J lost 6 bases, and 3 bases stayed unmatched. This CDR3 comprises 15 residues. The CDR3 loop is CASSFGTGGRNEQFF. The CDR3 region has the DNA TGTGCCAGCAGTTTTGGGACAGGGGGCCGCAATGAGCAGTTCTTC.

The rearrangement uses TRBV2 and TRBJ2-2; D gene unclear. The CDR3 length is 17 residues. Trimming took 4 bases from V and 1 from J, leaving 16 bases between them. Per the germline V gene, CDR1 is SNHLY and CDR2 is FYNNEI. The DNA for the CDR3 is TGTGCCAGCAGTGTCCCCTTCGACGGGCGGAACACCGGGGAGCTGTTTTTT. Encoded protein: CASSVPFDGRNTGELFF.

The genes are TRBV2 and TRBJ1-2; D ambiguous. V lost 4 bases and J 4 bases, leaving 10 bases between the germline ends. Germline-derived CDR1 and CDR2 are SNHLY and FYNNEI. The CDR3 covers 13 residues. CDR3 bases: TGTGCCAGCAGTGGCAGGAGTATCTATGGCTACACCTTC. It specifies CASSGRSIYGYTF.

V usage is TRBV25-1 and J usage is TRBJ2-7; D call uncertain. V lost 2 bases to trimming and J lost 1 base, with 9 bases between them. CDR1 is MGHDK and CDR2 is SYGVNS in the germline V gene. The CDR3 has 14 residues. CDR3 in amino acids: CASSERGESYEQYF. Written as DNA, the CDR3 is TGTGCCAGCAGTGAACGCGGAGAGTCCTACGAGCAGTACTTC.

The J gene is TRBJ2-1, the V gene TRBV19; D is possibly TRBD1 (6 bases). The ends were cut back, 3 bases at V and 0 bases at J, with 12 bases in the middle. The germline gives CDR1 LNHDA, CDR2 SQIVND (reference sequence). This CDR3 region has 16 residues. The CDR3 region is CASSMMGAISYNEQFF. CDR3 in DNA: TGTGCCAGTAGTATGATGGGGGCCATCTCCTACAATGAGCAGTTCTTC.

The CDR3 region is CASSPKGYNEQFF. CDR3 nucleotides: TGTGCCAGCAGCCCTAAGGGGTACAATGAGCAGTTCTTC. The chain is built from TRBV6-4 and TRBJ2-1, with a tentative D call TRBD1 (5 bases). Germline CDR1 MRHNA, CDR2 SNTAGT. V was cut by 6 bases and J by 4 bases, with 10 bases left in between. This CDR3 spans 13 amino acids.

This rearrangement joins TRBV7-2 to TRBJ1-1, with D hard to call. Between the trimmed V and J ends, which lost 5 bases and 4 bases, there was a span of 8 bases. CDR3 length: 12 residues. Germline assignment: CDR1 SGHTA and CDR2 FQGNSA. The CDR3 sequence is CASSPRITEAFF. DNA for the CDR3: TGTGCCAGCAGCCCCAGGATCACTGAAGCTTTCTTT.

V gene TRBV5-6 combines with J gene TRBJ2-7, with D perhaps TRBD2 (5 bases). The CDR3 is 14 amino acids. V was clipped by 3 bases and J by 0 bases, with 10 bases between them. The germline CDR1 and CDR2 sequences are SGHDT and YYEEEE. In nucleotides, the CDR3 is TGTGCCAGCAGCTGGGGAGTAAGCTCCTACGAGCAGTACTTC. Protein: CASSWGVSSYEQYF.

This CDR3 reads CATSRAGGDIYYEQYF. The CDR3 DNA reads as TGTGCCACCAGCAGAGCGGGGGGGGACATCTACTACGAGCAGTACTTC. The chain links TRBV15 to TRBJ2-7, with 8 bases fitting TRBD2. Germline CDR1 LNHNV, CDR2 YYDKDF (reference sequence). The J segment lost 3 bases and the V segment lost 1 base, leaving 8 bases of the junction unmatched. The CDR3 is made up of 16 amino acids.

The sample holds one count of this clone. This chain connects TRBV28 to TRBJ1-2; 7 bases are shared with TRBD1. Germline V gene data show CDR1 as MDHEN and CDR2 as SYDVKM. The J segment lost 2 bases and the V segment lost 3 bases, leaving 9 bases of the junction unmatched. The CDR3 has 16 amino acids. In nucleotides, the CDR3 is TGTGCCAGCAGTTTCGAGGAGACAGGGCCCAACTATGGCTACACCTTC. Translated, it gives CASSFEETGPNYGYTF.

To note about this clone: Additional DNA sequences in this sample encode the identical CDR3. The chain joins TRBV7-9 to TRBJ1-5; D gene unclear. Trimming removed 3 bases at V and 5 bases at J, with 5 bases between. Germline V lookup: CDR1 SEHNR, CDR2 FQNEAQ (reference sequence). CDR3 length: 12 residues. As DNA, the CDR3 is TGTGCCAGCAGCTTCGGGGATCAGCCCCAGCATTTT. It encodes CASSFGDQPQHF.

The chain employs TRBV4-1 and TRBJ2-1; 8 bases map to TRBD1. Looked up from germline, CDR1 is MGHRA and CDR2 is YSYEKL. V shed 4 bases, J shed 7 bases, and the junction held 9 bases outside the gene matches. This CDR3 is built from 15 residues. The CDR3 sequence is CASSPDRGSRNEQFF. CDR3 DNA sequence: TGCGCCAGCAGCCCCGACAGGGGAAGTAGGAATGAGCAGTTCTTC.